This T cell receptor (beta chain) stems from a study of OX40 agonist ivuxolimab in advanced cancers. CDR3 size: 15 residues. Germline V gives CDR1 SGHVS, CDR2 FQNEAQ. Between the trimmed V and J ends, which lost 3 bases and 1 base, there was a span of 12 bases. TCRdb keeps only in-frame clones here, not all; method: immunoSEQ multiplex PCR. The sample shows roughly 48,000 clones, approximately 90% of them seen only once. The study, taken as a whole, reports: Expanded clones tended on average to be more numerous among CD8+ T cells than CD4+. Researchers did not establish what antigens the expanded peripheral T cells target.

As for this clone: Its antigen is unidentified.

This chain links TRBV7-8 with TRBJ1-1; the D is unclear. This specimen consisted of CD4+ or CD8+ T cells sorted from blood, obtained in a trial of the OX40 agonist ivuxolimab. This sequence originates from an adult with an advanced solid tumor such as melanoma, head and neck, liver or kidney cancer. The CDR3 region is CASSFRHSENTEAFF. DNA for the CDR3: TGTGCCAGCAGCTTCAGACACTCGGAGAACACTGAAGCTTTCTTT.